These 13 T cell receptor beta chains came from one sample sequenced in a study of blood T cells in healthy people across ages. Together with a sample-barcoded 5' primer, a J-beta primer mix was included in a second PCR lasting 7 to 11 cycles. Each CDR3 protein gets one entry after TCRdb re-called the 5' RACE reads with MiXCR. The sample comprises more than 1.4 million distinct CDR3 sequences, approximately 38% of which are singletons, and 7.9% rests with the top ten. The sample was blood. These receptors originate from a woman between 18 and 29 years old in good health.

There are a few counts of this clonotype. V gene TRBV20-1 combines with J gene TRBJ2-7; D possibly corresponds to TRBD2 (6 bases). Trimming shortened V by 3 bases and J by 0 bases, and 12 bases separated the two germline ends. The CDR3 covers 14 residues. Germline CDR1 reads DFQATT; CDR2 reads SNEGSKA (reference sequence). The CDR3 is CSASYGSGSYEQYF. DNA of the CDR3: TGCAGTGCTAGCTATGGTAGCGGCTCCTACGAGCAGTACTTC.

Worth noting for this clonotype: A much larger clone differs by one base, so this may be a read error. The chain uses TRBV29-1 and TRBJ2-5; 7 bases fit TRBD2. V lost 4 bases to trimming and J lost 3 bases; unmatched junction nucleotides: 8. The CDR3 has 14 amino acids. Germline V gene lookup returns CDR1 SQVTM and CDR2 ANQGSEA. CDR3 sequence: CSVVLAGVEETQYF. For the CDR3, the DNA is TGCAGCGTTGTGTTGGCGGGAGTTGAAGAGACCCAGTACTTC.

The V gene is TRBV9, the J gene TRBJ2-1; TRBD2 agrees at 12 bases. V lost 0 bases to trimming and J lost 9 bases; unmatched junction nucleotides: 7. CDR1 and CDR2 (germline): SGDLS, YYNGEE. The CDR3 runs 16 residues. The CDR3 DNA follows: TGTGCCAGCAGCGTAGCTGGGACTAGCGGGCTCCTTGAGCAGTTCTTC. Amino acids: CASSVAGTSGLLEQFF.

CDR3 DNA sequence: TGTGCCAGCAGTAATGGGGGGCGCGTTAACGGCTACACCTTC. Translated: CASSNGGRVNGYTF. The chain employs TRBV6-5 and TRBJ1-2; D might be TRBD1 (6 bases). Germline V lookup: CDR1 MNHEY, CDR2 SVGAGI. The CDR3 is made up of 14 amino acids. The V gene lost 5 bases and the J gene lost 8 bases, with 18 bases spanning the gap.

The J gene is TRBJ1-1, the V gene TRBV3-1; 10 bases fit TRBD1. This CDR3 contains 15 residues. The germline CDR1 and CDR2 sequences are LGHDT and YNNKEL (reference sequence). With V trimmed by 4 bases and J by 4 bases, 6 bases remained unmatched. Written as DNA, the CDR3 is TGTGCCAGCAGCCCTCGGACAGGGGGAGGCACTGAAGCTTTCTTT. It codes for CASSPRTGGGTEAFF.

The rearrangement links TRBV9 to TRBJ2-2; unclear D gene. Deletions cut 5 bases from V and 3 bases from J, with 8 bases between. This CDR3 is 13 amino acids long. Germline V gene lookup returns CDR1 SGDLS and CDR2 YYNGEE. The CDR3 coding sequence is TGTGCCAGCAGACCGTGGGACACCGGGGAGCTGTTTTTT. Translating gives CASRPWDTGELFF.

This clonotype was seen repeatedly, ten times or more. This chain connects TRBV6-5 to TRBJ2-3; TRBD2 agrees at 7 bases. Germline lookup yields CDR1 MNHEY and CDR2 SVGAGI. CDR3 length: 15 residues. The ends lost 2 bases at V and 1 base at J; junction bases unmatched: 3. The CDR3 reads CASSYGGGGTDTQYF. In DNA form, the CDR3 reads TGTGCCAGCAGTTACGGCGGGGGTGGCACAGATACGCAGTATTTT.

This clonotype was counted only a few times. The chain couples TRBV20-1 to TRBJ2-5; no reliable D call. The germline CDR1 and CDR2 sequences are DFQATT and SNEGSKA (reference sequence). The CDR3 loop spans 11 amino acids. The V gene lost 2 bases and the J gene lost 11 bases, with 12 bases spanning the gap. In DNA, the CDR3 is TGCAGTGCTAGACTAGTAGCTGAGCAGTACTTC. Translated: CSARLVAEQYF.

This clonotype was detected only a few times. The chain couples TRBV6-5 to TRBJ2-7; TRBD1 agrees at 9 bases. Germline assignment: CDR1 MNHEY and CDR2 SVGAGI. The CDR3 has 13 amino acids. V lost 7 bases to trimming and J lost 3 bases; unmatched junction nucleotides: 4. As DNA, the CDR3 is TGTGCCAGCACAGCGGACAGGGGCTACGAGCAGTACTTC. It is translated as CASTADRGYEQYF.

The rearrangement joins TRBV7-2 to TRBJ2-1, with TRBD2 matching 10 bases. V lost 3 bases, J lost 9 bases, and 8 bases stayed unmatched. The CDR3 runs to 15 residues. Germline lookup yields CDR1 SGHTA and CDR2 FQGNSA. CDR3 residues: CASSLRTSGTGEQFF. The CDR3 bases are TGTGCCAGCAGCTTGAGGACTAGCGGTACCGGTGAGCAGTTCTTC.

The V and J genes are TRBV16 and TRBJ2-5; D might be TRBD1 (6 bases). This CDR3 is 13 amino acids long. V lost 4 bases and J 11 bases, leaving 17 bases between the germline ends. The germline CDR1 and CDR2 sequences are KGHSY and FQNENV. The chain's CDR3 is CASSPTGSQKQYF. CDR3 DNA: TGTGCCAGCAGCCCTACAGGGTCCCAGAAGCAGTACTTC.

To note about this clonotype: At one end the junction does not follow the germline gene, possibly because of a read error. V and J are TRBV7-9 and TRBJ1-2; a possible D gene is TRBD1 (5 bases). The germline CDR1 and CDR2 sequences are SEHNR and FQNEAQ (reference sequence). There are 13 residues in the CDR3. As DNA, the CDR3 is TGTACCAGCAGCCCGGGACGGAACTATGGCTACACCTTC. It is translated as CTSSPGRNYGYTF.

The genes are TRBV27 and TRBJ1-2; 7 bases fit TRBD1. Trimming cost V 5 bases and J 3 bases; bases outside gene matches: 6. The CDR3 runs to 14 residues. CDR1 and CDR2 from the germline V gene are MNHEY and SMNVEV (reference sequence). This chain's CDR3 is CASSAQGIDYGYTF. CDR3 DNA: TGTGCCAGCAGTGCACAGGGGATAGACTATGGCTACACCTTC.